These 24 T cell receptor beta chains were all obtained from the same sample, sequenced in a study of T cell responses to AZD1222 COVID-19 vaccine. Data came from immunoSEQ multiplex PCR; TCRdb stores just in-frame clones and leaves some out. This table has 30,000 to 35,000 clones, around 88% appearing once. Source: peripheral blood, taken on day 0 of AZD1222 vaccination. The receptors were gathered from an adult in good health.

CDR3 amino acids: CASSVGHNEQYF. CDR3 sequence (DNA): TGCGCCAGCAGCGTGGGACATAACGAGCAGTACTTC. J is TRBJ2-7 and V is TRBV5-1, with TRBD1 as a possible D gene (6 bases). The ends were cut back, 4 bases at V and 5 bases at J, with 10 bases in the middle. CDR3 length: 12 amino acids. CDR1 and CDR2 (germline): SGHRS, YFSETQ.

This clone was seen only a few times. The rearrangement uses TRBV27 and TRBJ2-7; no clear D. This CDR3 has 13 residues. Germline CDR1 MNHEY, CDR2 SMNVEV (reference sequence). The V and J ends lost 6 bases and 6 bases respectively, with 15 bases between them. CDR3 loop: CASSTNPRSEQYF. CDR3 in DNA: TGTGCCAGCAGCACGAACCCAAGGTCCGAGCAGTACTTC.

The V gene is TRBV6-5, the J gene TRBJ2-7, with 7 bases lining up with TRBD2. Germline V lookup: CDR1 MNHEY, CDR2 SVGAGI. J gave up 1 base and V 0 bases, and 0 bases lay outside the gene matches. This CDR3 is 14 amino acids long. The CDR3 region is CASSYSGGSYEQYF. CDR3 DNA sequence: TGTGCCAGCAGTTACTCGGGAGGGTCCTACGAGCAGTACTTC.

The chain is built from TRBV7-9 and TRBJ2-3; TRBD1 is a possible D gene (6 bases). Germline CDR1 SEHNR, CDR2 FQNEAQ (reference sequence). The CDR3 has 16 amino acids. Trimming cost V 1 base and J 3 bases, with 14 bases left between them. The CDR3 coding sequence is TGTGCCAGCAGCTTAGTAGGGGGTCTTAAGACAGATACGCAGTATTTT. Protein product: CASSLVGGLKTDTQYF.

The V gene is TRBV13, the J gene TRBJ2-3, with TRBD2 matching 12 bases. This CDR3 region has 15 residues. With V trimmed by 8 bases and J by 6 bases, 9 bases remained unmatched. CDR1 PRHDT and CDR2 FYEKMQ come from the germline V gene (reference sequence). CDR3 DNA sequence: TGTGCCAGCGATCTAGCGGGGGGGATTCCTGATACGCAGTATTTT. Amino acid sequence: CASDLAGGIPDTQYF.

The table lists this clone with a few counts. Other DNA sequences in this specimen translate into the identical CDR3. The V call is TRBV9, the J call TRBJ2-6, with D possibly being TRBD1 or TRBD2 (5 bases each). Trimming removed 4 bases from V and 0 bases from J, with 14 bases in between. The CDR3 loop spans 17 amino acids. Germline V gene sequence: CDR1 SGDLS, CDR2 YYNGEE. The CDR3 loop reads CASSPSGTNSGANVLTF. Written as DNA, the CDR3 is TGTGCCAGCAGCCCCTCCGGGACCAACTCTGGGGCCAACGTCCTGACTTTC.

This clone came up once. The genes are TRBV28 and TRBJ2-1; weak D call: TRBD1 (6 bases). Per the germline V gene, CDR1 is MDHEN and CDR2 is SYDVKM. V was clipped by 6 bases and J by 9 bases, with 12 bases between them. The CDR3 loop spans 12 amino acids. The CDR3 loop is CASSEGDVEQFF. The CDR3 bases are TGTGCCAGCAGCGAGGGGGATGTTGAGCAGTTCTTC.

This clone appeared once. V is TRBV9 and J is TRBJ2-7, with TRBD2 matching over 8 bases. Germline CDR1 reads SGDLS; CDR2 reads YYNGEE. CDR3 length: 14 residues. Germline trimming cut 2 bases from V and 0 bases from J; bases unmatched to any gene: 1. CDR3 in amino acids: CASSVSGTSYEQYF. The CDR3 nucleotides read TGTGCCAGCAGCGTTAGCGGGACCTCCTACGAGCAGTACTTC.

The CDR3 region is CASSLSRGQMNTEAFF. The CDR3 nucleotides are TGTGCCAGCAGTTTATCACGGGGACAGATGAACACTGAAGCTTTCTTT. The chain uses TRBV28 and TRBJ1-1; 7 bases align to TRBD1. The trim removed 1 base at V and 0 bases at J, leaving 5 bases unmatched. In germline, CDR1 is MDHEN, CDR2 SYDVKM. CDR3 length equals 16 residues.

The CDR3 DNA reads as TGTGCCAGCAGTCAACTCCCCGGACGGACTGAAGCTTTCTTT. It codes for CASSQLPGRTEAFF. This chain uses TRBV2 with TRBJ1-1; D is unresolved. Trimming cost V 5 bases and J 5 bases, with 15 bases left between them. This CDR3 region has 14 residues. CDR1 is SNHLY and CDR2 is FYNNEI in the germline V gene.

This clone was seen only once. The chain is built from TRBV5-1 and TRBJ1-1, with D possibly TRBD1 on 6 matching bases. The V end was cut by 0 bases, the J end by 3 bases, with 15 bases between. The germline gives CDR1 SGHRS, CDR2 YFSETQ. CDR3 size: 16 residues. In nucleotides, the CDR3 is TGCGCCAGCAGCTTGGCCGCGGACAGTTTTCACACTGAAGCTTTCTTT. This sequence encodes CASSLAADSFHTEAFF.

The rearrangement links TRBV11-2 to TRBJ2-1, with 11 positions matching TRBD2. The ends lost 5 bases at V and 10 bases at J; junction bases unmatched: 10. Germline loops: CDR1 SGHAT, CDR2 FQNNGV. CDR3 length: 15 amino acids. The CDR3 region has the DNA TGTGCCAGCAGCCCACGGGCTAGCGGGGGGTACGAGCAGTTCTTC. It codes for CASSPRASGGYEQFF.

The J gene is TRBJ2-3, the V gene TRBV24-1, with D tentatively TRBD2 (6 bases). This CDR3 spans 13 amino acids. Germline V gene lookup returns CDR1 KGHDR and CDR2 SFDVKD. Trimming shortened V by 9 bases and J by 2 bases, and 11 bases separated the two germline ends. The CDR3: CATSGTHTDTQYF. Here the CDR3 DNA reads TGTGCCACCTCCGGGACTCACACAGATACGCAGTATTTT.

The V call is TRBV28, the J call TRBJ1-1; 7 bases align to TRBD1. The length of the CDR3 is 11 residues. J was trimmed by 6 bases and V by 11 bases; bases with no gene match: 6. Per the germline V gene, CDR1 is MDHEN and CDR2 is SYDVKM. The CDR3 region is CAPQGGAEAFF. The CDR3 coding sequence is TGTGCCCCTCAGGGGGGGGCTGAAGCTTTCTTT.

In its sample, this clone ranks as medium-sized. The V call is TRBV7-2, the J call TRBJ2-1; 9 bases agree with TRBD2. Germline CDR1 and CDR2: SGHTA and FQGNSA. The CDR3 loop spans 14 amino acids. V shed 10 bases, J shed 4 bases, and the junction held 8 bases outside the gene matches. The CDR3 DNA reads TGTGCCACCGCCTGGACTAGCGCTTACAATGAGCAGTTCTTC. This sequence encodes CATAWTSAYNEQFF. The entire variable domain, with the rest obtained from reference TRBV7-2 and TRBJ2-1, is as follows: GAGVSQSPSNKVTEKGKDVELRCDPISGHTALYWYRQSLGQGLEFLIYFQGNSAPDKSGLPSDRFSAERTGGSVSTLTIQRTQQEDSAVYLCATAWTSAYNEQFFGPGTRLTVL.

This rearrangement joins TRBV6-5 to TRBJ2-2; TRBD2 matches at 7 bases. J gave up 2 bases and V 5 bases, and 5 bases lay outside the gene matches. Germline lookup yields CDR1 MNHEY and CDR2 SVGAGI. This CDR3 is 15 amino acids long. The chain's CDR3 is CASSKQRDNTGELFF. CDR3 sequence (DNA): TGTGCCAGCAGTAAACAGCGGGATAACACCGGGGAGCTGTTTTTT.

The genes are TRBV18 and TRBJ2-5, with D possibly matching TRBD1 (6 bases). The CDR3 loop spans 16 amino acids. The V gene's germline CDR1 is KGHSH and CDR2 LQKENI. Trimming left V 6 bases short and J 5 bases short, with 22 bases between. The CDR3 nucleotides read TGTGCCAGCTCGCCGACAACAGGGCTCGTCTCGGAGACCCAGTACTTC. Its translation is CASSPTTGLVSETQYF.

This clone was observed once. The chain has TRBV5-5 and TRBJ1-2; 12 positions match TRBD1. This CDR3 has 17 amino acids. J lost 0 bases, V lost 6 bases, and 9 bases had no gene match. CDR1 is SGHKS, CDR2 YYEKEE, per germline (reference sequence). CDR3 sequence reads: CASNHRDRGQTNYGYTF. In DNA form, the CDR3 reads TGTGCCAGCAACCACCGGGACAGGGGGCAGACTAACTATGGCTACACCTTC.

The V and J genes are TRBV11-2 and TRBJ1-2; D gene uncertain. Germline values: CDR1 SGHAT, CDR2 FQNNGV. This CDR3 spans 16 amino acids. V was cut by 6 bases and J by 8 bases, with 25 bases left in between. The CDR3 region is CASRPVIGISPQGYTF. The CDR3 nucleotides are TGTGCCAGCAGGCCAGTGATTGGAATCTCTCCACAGGGCTACACCTTC.

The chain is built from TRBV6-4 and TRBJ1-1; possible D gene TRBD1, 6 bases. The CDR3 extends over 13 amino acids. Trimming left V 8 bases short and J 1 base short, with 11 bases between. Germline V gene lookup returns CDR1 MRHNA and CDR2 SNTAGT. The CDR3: CASRRQANTEAFF. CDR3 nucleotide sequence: TGTGCCAGCCGAAGACAGGCGAACACTGAAGCTTTCTTT.

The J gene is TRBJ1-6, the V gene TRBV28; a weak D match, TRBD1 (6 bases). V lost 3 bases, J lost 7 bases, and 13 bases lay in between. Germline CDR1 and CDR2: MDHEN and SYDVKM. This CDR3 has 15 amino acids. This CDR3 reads CASSLGGAQNSPLHF. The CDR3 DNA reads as TGTGCCAGCAGTTTGGGGGGGGCCCAAAATTCACCCCTCCACTTT.

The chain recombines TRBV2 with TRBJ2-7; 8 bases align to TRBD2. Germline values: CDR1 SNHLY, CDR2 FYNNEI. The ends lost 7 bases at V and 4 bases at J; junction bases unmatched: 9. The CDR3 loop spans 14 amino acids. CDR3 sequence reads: CASTPGGGDYEQYF. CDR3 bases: TGTGCCAGCACCCCGGGGGGGGGCGATTACGAGCAGTACTTC.

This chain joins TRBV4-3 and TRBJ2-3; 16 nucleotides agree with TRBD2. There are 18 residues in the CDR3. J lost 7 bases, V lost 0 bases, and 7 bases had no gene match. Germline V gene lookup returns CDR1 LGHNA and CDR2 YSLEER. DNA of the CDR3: TGCGCCAGCAGCCAAGATCTCGGGACTAGCGGGGGGGCAAATACGCAGTATTTT. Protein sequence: CASSQDLGTSGGANTQYF.

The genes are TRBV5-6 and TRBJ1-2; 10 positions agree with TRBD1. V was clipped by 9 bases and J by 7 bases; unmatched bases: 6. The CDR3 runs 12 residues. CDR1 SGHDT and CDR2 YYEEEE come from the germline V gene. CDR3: CATKGQGGGYTF. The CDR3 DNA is TGTGCCACCAAAGGACAGGGGGGTGGCTACACCTTC.